The 5 T cell receptor beta chains listed next were all sequenced from one sample in a study of cytomegalovirus exposure and HLA in healthy donors. PCR was performed using 60 Vbeta and 13 Jbeta primers. Clones were sequenced by immunoSEQ multiplex PCR, and TCRdb holds only the in-frame ones, with some missing. The sample comprises approximately 130,000 clones, roughly four fifths of which are singletons, and 1.5% rests with the top ten. Sequencing was carried out using PBMCs. The receptor set was obtained from a woman between 18 and 29 years old in good health and CMV-seronegative.

The chain employs TRBV29-1 and TRBJ1-1; no clear D. The CDR3 sequence is 12 residues long. Germline CDR1 and CDR2: SQVTM and ANQGSEA. The ends were cut back, 4 bases at V and 1 base at J, with 7 bases in the middle. CDR3: CSVATQNTEAFF. The CDR3 DNA sequence: TGCAGCGTTGCCACTCAGAACACTGAAGCTTTCTTT.

The V and J genes are TRBV4-2 and TRBJ1-4, with TRBD1 matching over 7 bases. V lost 0 bases and J lost 7; bases outside the gene matches: 2. This CDR3 has 14 amino acids. CDR1 is LGHNA, CDR2 YNFKEQ, per germline. CDR3 protein: CASSQDRGSEKLFF. CDR3 in DNA: TGTGCCAGCAGCCAAGACAGGGGGTCTGAAAAACTGTTTTTT.

The chain carries TRBV6-5 and TRBJ1-1; D is unresolved. Trimming removed 6 bases at V and 1 base at J, with 12 bases between. CDR3 length: 14 amino acids. The germline gives CDR1 MNHEY, CDR2 SVGAGI. The CDR3 region is CASRLIQRNTEAFF. The CDR3 coding sequence is TGTGCCAGCAGACTAATTCAGAGGAACACTGAAGCTTTCTTT.

The chain employs TRBV6-5 and TRBJ1-5, with TRBD1 matching over 7 bases. V gave up 8 bases and J gave up 3 bases; unmatched junction bases: 4. The CDR3 extends over 13 amino acids. Germline CDR1 and CDR2: MNHEY and SVGAGI. CDR3 coding DNA: TGTGCCAGCCGACAGGGCCTCAATCAGCCCCAGCATTTT. The encoded protein is CASRQGLNQPQHF.

V gene TRBV2 combines with J gene TRBJ2-7, with TRBD2 identical over 12 bases. V dropped 6 bases and J dropped 4; count of bases not matched to a gene: 7. The CDR3 is 15 amino acids. The germline V gene has CDR1 SNHLY and CDR2 FYNNEI. The CDR3 spells CASSLAGGPSYEQYF. The CDR3 region has the DNA TGTGCCAGCAGCCTAGCGGGAGGGCCCTCATACGAGCAGTACTTC.